What follows are 26 T cell receptor beta chains derived from one specimen sequenced in a study of cytomegalovirus exposure and HLA in healthy donors. The table came from immunoSEQ multiplex PCR; TCRdb's copy has only in-frame clones and leaves some out. The sample has about 130,000 clones, about 80% seen once. The source material was PBMCs. The receptors were gathered from a man aged 25-45 years in good health and CMV-seropositive.

This chain links TRBV9 with TRBJ2-3, with a tentative D call TRBD2 (6 bases). Germline-derived CDR1 and CDR2 are SGDLS and YYNGEE. The V gene lost 4 bases and the J gene lost 11 bases, with 14 bases spanning the gap. The CDR3 contains 12 residues. Here the CDR3 reads CASSSGLNLQYF. The CDR3 DNA follows: TGTGCCAGCAGCTCCGGACTAAATCTGCAGTATTTT.

The V and J genes are TRBV4-3 and TRBJ1-2; D possibly corresponds to TRBD1 (5 bases). This CDR3 contains 15 residues. Trimming took 1 base from V and 7 from J, leaving 16 bases between them. CDR1 and CDR2 (germline): LGHNA, YSLEER. The CDR3 here is CASSQASGTISGYTF. Here the CDR3 DNA reads TGCGCCAGCAGCCAAGCTTCAGGGACTATTTCTGGCTACACCTTC.

The chain combines TRBV5-1 with TRBJ2-3, with 16 bases fitting TRBD2. The CDR3 is 17 amino acids. V shed 4 bases, J shed 5 bases, and the junction held 7 bases outside the gene matches. From germline, CDR1 is SGHRS and CDR2 YFSETQ. The CDR3 nucleotides read TGCGCCAGCAGCCCGGGACTAGCGGGGGGGCCCGGAGATACGCAGTATTTT. Translating it yields CASSPGLAGGPGDTQYF.

This clone was picked up one time. The V and J genes are TRBV27 and TRBJ2-3, with D possibly matching TRBD2 (6 bases). This CDR3 has 15 amino acids. The V end lost 5 bases, the J end lost 1 base, and 13 bases lay between the germline ends. The germline V gene has CDR1 MNHEY and CDR2 SMNVEV (reference sequence). The CDR3 bases are TGTGCCAGCAGTGGGCGGGAATGGGGCACAGATACGCAGTATTTT. Translating gives CASSGREWGTDTQYF.

The chain recombines TRBV7-2 with TRBJ2-7, with D possibly TRBD2 on 7 matching bases. CDR1 and CDR2 from the germline V gene are SGHTA and FQGNSA. V lost 5 bases and J 2 bases, leaving 22 bases between the germline ends. This CDR3 has 17 residues. The CDR3 region has the DNA TGTGCCAGCAGCCGAGAGGGCATGGGGGGGGGCCCCTACGAGCAGTACTTC. As protein: CASSREGMGGGPYEQYF.

The chain uses TRBV11-2 and TRBJ2-5, with TRBD2 identical over 13 bases. The junction had 8 bases not matched to a gene; V was cut back by 5 bases and J by 5 bases. This CDR3 is built from 16 residues. Germline CDR1 reads SGHAT; CDR2 reads FQNNGV. CDR3 sequence reads: CASSAWTSGRVETQYF. CDR3 in DNA: TGTGCCAGCAGCGCCTGGACTAGCGGGAGAGTCGAGACCCAGTACTTC.

The chain carries TRBV5-1 and TRBJ2-1; 15 bases align to TRBD2. CDR1 and CDR2 from the germline V gene are SGHRS and YFSETQ. CDR3 size: 16 residues. The V and J ends lost 3 bases and 7 bases, in that order; junction bases with no gene match: 5. As DNA, the CDR3 is TGCGCCAGCAGCTCTAGGACTAGCGGGGGGGATAATGAGCAGTTCTTC. This encodes CASSSRTSGGDNEQFF.

The V call is TRBV2, the J call TRBJ2-2; TRBD2 matches 10 bases. The CDR3 extends over 16 amino acids. CDR1 SNHLY and CDR2 FYNNEI come from the germline V gene. V lost 7 bases, J lost 0 bases, and 5 bases stayed unmatched. The DNA for the CDR3 is TGTGCCAGCACCGAAGCGGGGGGGCCGAACACCGGGGAGCTGTTTTTT. Its protein is CASTEAGGPNTGELFF.

V usage is TRBV5-4 and J usage is TRBJ2-3, with D unclear. Per the germline V gene, CDR1 is SGHNT and CDR2 is YYREEE (reference sequence). This CDR3 is built from 12 residues. The V end lost 5 bases, the J end lost 3 bases, and 7 bases lay between the germline ends. The CDR3: CASSPGTDTQYF. The CDR3 region has the DNA TGTGCCAGCAGTCCCGGGACAGATACGCAGTATTTT.

V usage is TRBV29-1 and J usage is TRBJ1-2; D is uncertain. This CDR3 region has 14 residues. V was shortened by 3 bases and J by 2 bases, with 13 bases between the two germline ends. Germline V gene lookup returns CDR1 SQVTM and CDR2 ANQGSEA. The CDR3 reads CSVEGTAENYGYTF. CDR3 nucleotides: TGCAGCGTTGAGGGCACAGCGGAAAACTATGGCTACACCTTC.

In its sample, this clone was seen once. The V call is TRBV30, the J call TRBJ1-3; D not resolved. This CDR3 is built from 15 residues. The germline gives CDR1 GTSNPN, CDR2 SVGIG (reference sequence). The V end was cut by 0 bases, the J end by 0 bases, with 9 bases between. The CDR3 coding sequence is TGTGCCTGGAGTGTAGCCGGAGTCTCTGGAAACACCATATATTTT. It translates to CAWSVAGVSGNTIYF.

This chain connects TRBV27 to TRBJ1-1; tentatively, D is TRBD1 (5 bases). The V and J ends lost 3 bases and 5 bases respectively, with 13 bases between them. CDR1 is MNHEY, CDR2 SMNVEV, per germline (reference sequence). This CDR3 comprises 14 residues. In nucleotides, the CDR3 is TGTGCCAGCAGTTTGGGGCTTAAAGAGACTGAAGCTTTCTTT. Its translation: CASSLGLKETEAFF.

V usage is TRBV5-1 and J usage is TRBJ2-5; 12 bases are shared with TRBD2. The V gene's germline CDR1 is SGHRS and CDR2 YFSETQ. The CDR3 length is 15 residues. The V segment lost 3 bases and the J segment 4 bases; nucleotides outside the gene matches: 4. The CDR3 DNA reads TGCGCCAGCAGCTCGGGACTAGCGGGCCGAGAGACCCAGTACTTC. This encodes CASSSGLAGRETQYF.

This chain links TRBV10-3 with TRBJ2-2; possible D gene TRBD2, 5 bases. The CDR3 spans 12 residues. V was cut by 6 bases and J by 5 bases, with 7 bases left in between. Germline V CDR1 and CDR2: ENHRY, SYGVKD. CDR3 nucleotides: TGTGCCATCAGGGGAGAAACCGGGGAGCTGTTTTTT. Translation: CAIRGETGELFF.

In DNA, the CDR3 is TGTGCTAGTGGCCCATGGGGCCCCGGGGGAGATACGCAGTATTTT. Its translation is CASGPWGPGGDTQYF. The genes are TRBV12-5 and TRBJ2-3; a weak D match, TRBD2 (6 bases). The CDR3 consists of 15 residues. Germline CDR1 LGHNT, CDR2 FRNRAP. The V end lost 6 bases, the J end lost 5 bases, and 18 bases lay between the germline ends.

DNA for the CDR3: TGTGCCAGCATTCGATCCGGGACTGACCCCTACGAGCAGTACTTC. Protein product: CASIRSGTDPYEQYF. The chain couples TRBV2 to TRBJ2-7; tentatively, D is TRBD2 (6 bases). The V and J ends lost 7 bases and 2 bases respectively, with 18 bases between them. CDR1 is SNHLY and CDR2 is FYNNEI in the germline V gene. The CDR3 covers 15 residues.

V usage is TRBV11-3 and J usage is TRBJ2-1, with D perhaps matching TRBD2 (5 bases). The germline V and J ends were trimmed by 5 bases and 13 bases, with 15 bases remaining between them. The CDR3 has 12 amino acids. CDR1 is SGHNT and CDR2 is YENEEA in the germline V gene. The CDR3 coding sequence is TGTGCCAGCAGCGAACGGAGCGGAGTACAGTTCTTC. Translation gives CASSERSGVQFF.

This clone was counted a few times. The chain combines TRBV29-1 with TRBJ1-5; D not resolved. The CDR3 runs to 13 residues. Trimming pared 6 bases from V and 3 bases from J, leaving 12 bases between. Germline CDR1 and CDR2: SQVTM and ANQGSEA. The CDR3 bases are TGCAGCGTATCTCCCGGGAACAATCAGCCCCAGCATTTT. Translating gives CSVSPGNNQPQHF.

A single count supports this clone. J is TRBJ2-1 and V is TRBV5-1, with TRBD2 identical over 7 bases. Per germline, CDR1 SGHRS and CDR2 YFSETQ. The J segment lost 7 bases and the V segment lost 2 bases, leaving 9 bases of the junction unmatched. The CDR3 has 15 amino acids. In DNA, the CDR3 is TGCGCCAGCAGCTTTAACGGCGGGGGATATAATGAGCAGTTCTTC. This translates into CASSFNGGGYNEQFF.

The chain has TRBV11-2 and TRBJ2-1; D perhaps matches TRBD2 (6 bases). CDR3 size: 13 residues. The V gene lost 0 bases and the J gene lost 9 bases, with 9 bases spanning the gap. Germline lookup yields CDR1 SGHAT and CDR2 FQNNGV. CDR3: CASSLEVGGEQFF. DNA for the CDR3: TGTGCCAGCAGCTTAGAGGTGGGGGGTGAGCAGTTCTTC.

The chain links TRBV11-2 to TRBJ2-1; TRBD1 matches at 8 bases. Germline V gene sequence: CDR1 SGHAT, CDR2 FQNNGV. The CDR3 spans 13 residues. Trimming cost V 7 bases and J 8 bases; bases outside gene matches: 7. CDR3 sequence (DNA): TGTGCCAGCAACCCCGGACAGGGCTATGAGCAGTTCTTC. Translating it yields CASNPGQGYEQFF.

This rearrangement joins TRBV18 to TRBJ2-6; 7 bases match TRBD2. This CDR3 contains 15 residues. The V and J ends lost 3 bases and 2 bases, in that order; junction bases with no gene match: 1. CDR1 and CDR2 from the germline V gene are KGHSH and LQKENI. In DNA, the CDR3 is TGTGCCAGCTCACCGAGCGGGGCTGGGGCCAACGTCCTGACTTTC. Protein: CASSPSGAGANVLTF. Combining the CDR3 with reference TRBV18 and TRBJ2-6 gives the whole variable domain NAGVMQNPRHLVRRRGQEARLRCSPMKGHSHVYWYRQLPEEGLKFMVYLQKENIIDESGMPKERFSAEFPKEGPSILRIQQVVRGDSAAYFCASSPSGAGANVLTFGAGSRLTVL.

V usage is TRBV5-1 and J usage is TRBJ1-6; 7 bases fit TRBD1. Losses at the gene ends were 4 bases for V and 6 bases for J; bases not matched to a gene: 7. Germline V gives CDR1 SGHRS, CDR2 YFSETQ. CDR3 length: 15 residues. CDR3 nucleotides: TGCGCCAGCAGCCCTGGGACAGAGCGTAATTCACCCCTCCACTTT. Its protein is CASSPGTERNSPLHF. The complete variable domain, with remaining parts taken from reference TRBV5-1 and TRBJ1-6, reads KAGVTQTPRYLIKTRGQQVTLSCSPISGHRSVSWYQQTPGQGLQFLFEYFSETQRNKGNFPGRFSGRQFSNSRSEMNVSTLELGDSALYLCASSPGTERNSPLHFGNGTRLTVT.

The chain is built from TRBV9 and TRBJ2-7; D gene unclear. CDR3 length: 15 amino acids. CDR1 SGDLS and CDR2 YYNGEE come from the germline V gene. Trimming left V 4 bases short and J 0 bases short, with 14 bases between. The CDR3 is CASSKQSPGSYEQYF. The CDR3 DNA follows: TGTGCCAGCAGCAAACAGTCCCCCGGCTCCTACGAGCAGTACTTC.

The chain joins TRBV7-3 to TRBJ2-3; 13 bases agree with TRBD2. V lost 0 bases and J lost 4; bases outside the gene matches: 1. CDR1 is SGHTA and CDR2 is FQGTGA in the germline V gene. This CDR3 has 16 residues. As DNA, the CDR3 is TGTGCCAGCAGCTTAACACTAGCGGGAGGGGCAGATACGCAGTATTTT. It translates to CASSLTLAGGADTQYF.

V usage is TRBV28 and J usage is TRBJ1-2; the D gene is possibly TRBD1 (6 bases). Germline V gives CDR1 MDHEN, CDR2 SYDVKM. V was cut by 1 base and J by 6 bases, with 21 bases left in between. The CDR3 runs 17 residues. This chain's CDR3 is CASSLFTGRGASDGYTF. CDR3 nucleotide sequence: TGTGCCAGCAGTTTATTCACAGGGAGAGGGGCTAGTGATGGCTACACCTTC.